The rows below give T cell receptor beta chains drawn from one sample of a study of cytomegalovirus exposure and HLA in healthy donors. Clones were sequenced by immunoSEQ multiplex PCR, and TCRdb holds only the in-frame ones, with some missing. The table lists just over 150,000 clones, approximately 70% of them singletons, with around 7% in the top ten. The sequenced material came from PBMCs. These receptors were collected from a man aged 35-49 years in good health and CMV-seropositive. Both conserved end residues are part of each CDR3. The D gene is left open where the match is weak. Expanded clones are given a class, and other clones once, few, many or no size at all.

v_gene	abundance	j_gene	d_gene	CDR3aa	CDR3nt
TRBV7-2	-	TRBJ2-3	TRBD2	CASSLIPLAGGGDTQYF	TGTGCCAGCAGCTTAATTCCCCTAGCGGGGGGCGGAGATACGCAGTATTTT
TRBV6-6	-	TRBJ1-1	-	CASSSPQGGGGTEAFF	TGTGCCAGCAGTTCCCCCCAGGGAGGTGGTGGCACTGAAGCTTTCTTT
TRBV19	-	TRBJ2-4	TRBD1	CASSIRGQGVGKNIQYF	TGTGCCAGTAGTATAAGGGGACAGGGAGTAGGCAAAAACATTCAGTACTTC
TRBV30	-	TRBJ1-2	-	CAWTRETNYGYTF	TGTGCCTGGACAAGGGAGACCAACTATGGCTACACCTTC
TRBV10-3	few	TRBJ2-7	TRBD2	CAISPFSGGTSYEQYF	TGTGCCATCAGTCCCTTTAGCGGGGGGACAAGCTACGAGCAGTACTTC
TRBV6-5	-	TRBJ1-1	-	CASSYSPTYEAFF	TGTGCCAGCAGTTACTCCCCTACTTATGAAGCTTTCTTT
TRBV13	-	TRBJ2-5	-	CASSLGVTTRYQETQYF	TGTGCCAGCAGCTTAGGTGTCACTACAAGGTACCAAGAGACCCAGTACTTC
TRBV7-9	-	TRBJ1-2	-	CASSPGGAGGYTF	TGTGCCAGCAGCCCCGGCGGGGCCGGTGGCTACACCTTC
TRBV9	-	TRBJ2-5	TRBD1	CASSVLQGPFETQYF	TGTGCCAGCAGCGTATTACAGGGGCCATTCGAGACCCAGTACTTC
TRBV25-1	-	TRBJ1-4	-	CASSELGGDEKLFF	TGTGCCAGCAGTGAATTAGGGGGAGACGAAAAACTGTTTTTT
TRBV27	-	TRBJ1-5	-	CASSPRRENGNQPQHF	TGTGCCAGCAGCCCCCGCCGGGAAAACGGCAATCAGCCCCAGCATTTT
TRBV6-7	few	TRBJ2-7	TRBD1	CARPSPETGVNYEQYF	TGTGCCAGACCTTCGCCCGAGACAGGGGTCAACTACGAGCAGTACTTC
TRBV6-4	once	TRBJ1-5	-	CASSRGGVGNQPQHF	TGTGCCAGCAGTCGAGGGGGGGTCGGCAATCAGCCCCAGCATTTT
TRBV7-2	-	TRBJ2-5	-	CASSSRRNQETQYF	TGTGCCAGCAGCTCGCGGCGCAACCAAGAGACCCAGTACTTC
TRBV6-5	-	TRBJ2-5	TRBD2	CASSSPSGGLIETQYF	TGTGCCAGCAGTTCGCCTAGCGGGGGTCTAATAGAGACCCAGTACTTC
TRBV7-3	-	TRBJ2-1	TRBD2	CASSSTSGDNEQFF	TGTGCCAGCAGCTCGACTAGCGGGGACAATGAGCAGTTCTTC
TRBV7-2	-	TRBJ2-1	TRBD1	CASSLGQGPYNEQFF	TGTGCCAGCAGCCTAGGACAGGGTCCATACAATGAGCAGTTCTTC
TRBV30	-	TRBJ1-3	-	CAWSVPTWRSSGNTIYF	TGTGCCTGGAGTGTACCTACCTGGAGGAGCTCTGGAAACACCATATATTTT
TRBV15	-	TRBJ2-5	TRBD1	CATSRDSPGGSVGETQYF	TGTGCCACCAGCAGAGATTCCCCAGGGGGCTCGGTCGGAGAGACCCAGTACTTC
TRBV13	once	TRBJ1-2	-	CASRRRNYGYTF	TGTGCCAGCAGGCGGAGAAACTATGGCTACACCTTC
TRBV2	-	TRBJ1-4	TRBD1	CASSIGQGGWEKLFF	TGTGCCAGCAGCATTGGACAGGGGGGGTGGGAAAAACTGTTTTTT
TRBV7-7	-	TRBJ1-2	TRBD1	CASTNRGNYGYTF	TGTGCTAGCACAAACAGGGGGAACTATGGCTACACCTTC
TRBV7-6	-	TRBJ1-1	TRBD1	CASRTGAGNTEAFF	TGTGCCAGCAGAACAGGGGCCGGGAACACTGAAGCTTTCTTT
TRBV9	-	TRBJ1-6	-	CASSGGSPSSYNSPLHF	TGTGCCAGCAGCGGCGGGAGCCCTAGCTCCTATAATTCACCCCTCCACTTT
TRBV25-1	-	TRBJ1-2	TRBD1	CASSGQDRVSGYTF	TGTGCCAGCAGTGGCCAGGACAGGGTGAGCGGCTACACCTTC
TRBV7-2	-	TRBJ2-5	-	CASSARGETQYF	TGTGCCAGCAGCGCCCGAGGGGAGACCCAGTACTTC
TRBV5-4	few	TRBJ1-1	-	CASSLSNRNTEAFF	TGTGCCAGCAGCTTGTCAAACAGGAACACTGAAGCTTTCTTT
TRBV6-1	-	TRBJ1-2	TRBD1	CASGGTDRYGYTF	TGTGCCAGCGGGGGGACAGACCGCTATGGCTACACCTTC
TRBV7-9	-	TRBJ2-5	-	CASSLTTSRRETQYF	TGTGCCAGCAGCTTGACGACTAGTAGAAGGGAGACCCAGTACTTC
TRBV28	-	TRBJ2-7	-	CASSLPTDYEQYF	TGTGCCAGCAGTTTACCTACAGACTACGAGCAGTACTTC
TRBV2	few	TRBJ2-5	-	CASGQTTRGTQYF	TGTGCCAGCGGCCAGACTACACGGGGGACCCAGTACTTC
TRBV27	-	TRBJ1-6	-	CASSPGGESSYNSPLHF	TGTGCCAGCAGTCCCGGGGGGGAAAGCTCCTATAATTCACCCCTCCACTTT